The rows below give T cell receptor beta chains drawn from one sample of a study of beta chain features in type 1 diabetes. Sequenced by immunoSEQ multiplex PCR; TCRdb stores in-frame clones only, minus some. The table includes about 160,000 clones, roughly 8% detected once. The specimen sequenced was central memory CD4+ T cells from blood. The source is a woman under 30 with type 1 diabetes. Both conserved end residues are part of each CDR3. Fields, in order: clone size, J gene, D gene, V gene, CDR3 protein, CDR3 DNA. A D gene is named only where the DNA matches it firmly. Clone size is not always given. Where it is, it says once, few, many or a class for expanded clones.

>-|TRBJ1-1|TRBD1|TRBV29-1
CSVDGQGGNTEAFF
TGCAGCGTTGATGGACAGGGTGGGAACACTGAAGCCTTCTTT
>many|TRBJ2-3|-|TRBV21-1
CASKVAADTQYF
TGTGCCAGCAAGGTAGCGGCAGATACGCAGTATTTT
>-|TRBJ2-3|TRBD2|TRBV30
CAWVLAGATDTQYF
TGTGCCTGGGTTTTAGCGGGCGCTACAGATACGCAGTATTTT
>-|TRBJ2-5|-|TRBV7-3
CASSLFPRETQYF
TGTGCCAGCAGCTTATTCCCGCGGGAGACCCAGTACTTC
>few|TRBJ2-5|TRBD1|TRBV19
CASSRGTGQETQYF
TGTGCCAGTAGCCGGGGGACAGGCCAAGAGACCCAGTACTTC
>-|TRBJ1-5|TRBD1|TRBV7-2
CASSTGQWNQPQHF
TGTGCCAGCAGCACGGGACAGTGGAATCAGCCCCAGCATTTT
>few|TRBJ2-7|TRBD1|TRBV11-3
CASSLASGTGGSYEQYF
TGTGCCAGCAGCTTAGCATCCGGGACAGGGGGCTCCTACGAGCAGTACTTC
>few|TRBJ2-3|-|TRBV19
CASSISDTSDTQYF
TGTGCCAGTAGTATTTCGGACACCAGCGATACGCAGTATTTT
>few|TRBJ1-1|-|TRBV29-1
CSVEQGVNTEAFF
TGCAGCGTGGAACAAGGAGTGAACACTGAAGCTTTCTTT
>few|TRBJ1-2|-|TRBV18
CASSWDTRYGYTF
TGTGCCAGCTCCTGGGACACTAGATATGGCTACACCTTC
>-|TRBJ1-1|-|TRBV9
CASSVGAGSEAFF
TGTGCCAGCAGCGTAGGGGCAGGGTCTGAAGCTTTCTTT
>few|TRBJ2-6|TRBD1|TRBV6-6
CASSSTGVGANVLTF
TGTGCCAGCAGTTCAACAGGGGTTGGGGCCAACGTCCTGACTTTC
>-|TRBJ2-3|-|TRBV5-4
CASSRGPSPDTQYF
TGTGCCAGCAGCAGGGGCCCGTCACCGGATACGCAGTATTTT
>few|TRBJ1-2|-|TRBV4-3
CASSQDWAQGLGYTF
TGCGCCAGCAGCCAAGATTGGGCACAGGGTCTTGGCTACACCTTC
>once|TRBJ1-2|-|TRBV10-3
CAISLSGGADYGYTF
TGTGCCATCAGTCTATCGGGGGGTGCGGACTATGGCTACACCTTC
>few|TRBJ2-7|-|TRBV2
CASGRSSYEQYF
TGTGCCAGCGGTAGGAGCTCCTACGAGCAGTACTTC
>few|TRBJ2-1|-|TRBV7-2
CASSSQTFDINEQFF
TGTGCCAGCAGCTCTCAGACCTTCGACATAAATGAGCAGTTCTTC
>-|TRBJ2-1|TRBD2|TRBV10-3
CAIRGLAGDEQFF
TGTGCCATCAGAGGACTAGCGGGAGATGAGCAGTTCTTC
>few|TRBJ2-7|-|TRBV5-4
CASSLGTSGGGYEQYF
TGTGCCAGCAGCTTGGGAACCTCGGGGGGCGGCTACGAGCAGTACTTC
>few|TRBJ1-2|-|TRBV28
CASSPLLGAGYGYTF
TGTGCCAGCAGTCCTCTCTTAGGGGCAGGCTATGGCTACACCTTC
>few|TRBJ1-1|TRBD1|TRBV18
CASSPDRGVTEAFF
TGTGCCAGCTCACCGGACAGGGGCGTCACTGAAGCTTTCTTT
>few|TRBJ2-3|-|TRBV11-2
CASSLPQGTDTQYF
TGTGCCAGCAGCTTACCACAGGGCACAGATACGCAGTATTTT
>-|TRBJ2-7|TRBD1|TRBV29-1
CSGGQGGPYEQYF
TGCAGCGGAGGACAGGGGGGCCCCTACGAGCAGTACTTC
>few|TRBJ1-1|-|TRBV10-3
CAIRIDRNTEAFF
TGTGCCATCAGAATTGACAGGAACACTGAAGCTTTCTTT
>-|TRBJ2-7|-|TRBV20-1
CSERDFDEQYF
TGCAGTGAACGGGATTTTGATGAGCAGTACTTC
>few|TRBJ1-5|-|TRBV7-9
CASSLEGGAQHF
TGTGCCAGCAGCTTAGAGGGGGGGGCCCAGCATTTT
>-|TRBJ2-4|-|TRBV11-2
CASSLQESIQYF
TGTGCCAGCAGCCTCCAGGAAAGCATTCAGTACTTC
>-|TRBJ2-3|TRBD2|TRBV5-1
CASSLLAGASQDTQYF
TGCGCCAGCAGCTTACTAGCGGGAGCATCGCAAGATACGCAGTATTTT
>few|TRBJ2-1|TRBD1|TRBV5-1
CASSTGQGFDNEQFF
TGCGCCAGCAGCACCGGACAGGGTTTTGACAATGAGCAGTTCTTC
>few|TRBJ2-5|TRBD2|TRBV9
CASSPSRGLADKYQETQYF
TGTGCCAGCAGCCCATCGAGGGGACTAGCGGATAAGTACCAAGAGACCCAGTACTTC
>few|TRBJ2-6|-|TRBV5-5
CASSWEMWAGANVLTF
TGTGCCAGCAGCTGGGAGATGTGGGCTGGGGCCAACGTCCTGACTTTC
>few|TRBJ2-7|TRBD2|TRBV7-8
CAISGRGGTYEQYF
TGTGCCATCTCCGGGCGGGGGGGGACCTACGAGCAGTACTTC
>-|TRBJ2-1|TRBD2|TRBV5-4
CASSLGLAINNEQFF
TGTGCCAGCAGCCTCGGACTAGCGATTAACAATGAGCAGTTCTTC
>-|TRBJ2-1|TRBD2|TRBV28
CASSPAGLAGANEQFF
TGTGCCAGCAGTCCCGCCGGGCTAGCGGGAGCCAATGAGCAGTTCTTC
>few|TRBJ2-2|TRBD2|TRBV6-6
CASRPSGANTGELFF
TGTGCCAGCAGGCCTAGCGGGGCGAACACCGGGGAGCTGTTTTTT
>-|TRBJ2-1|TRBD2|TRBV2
CASRYGTSGGEQFF
TGTGCCAGCAGGTACGGGACTAGCGGAGGTGAGCAGTTCTTC
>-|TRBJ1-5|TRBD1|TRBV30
CAWSLQGVQPQHF
TGTGCCTGGAGTCTCCAGGGGGTCCAGCCCCAGCATTTT
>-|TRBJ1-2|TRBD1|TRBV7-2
CASSTEGQIYGYTF
TGTGCCAGCAGCACGGAGGGACAGATCTATGGCTACACCTTC
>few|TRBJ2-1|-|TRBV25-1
CASRATSSYNEQFF
TGTGCCAGCAGAGCCACTAGCTCCTACAATGAGCAGTTCTTC
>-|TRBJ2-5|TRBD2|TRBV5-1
CASRPPSGQETQYF
TGCGCCAGCAGACCTCCTAGCGGACAAGAGACCCAGTACTTC
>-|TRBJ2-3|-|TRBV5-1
CASAAGVNTDTQYF
TGCGCCAGCGCGGCAGGGGTCAACACAGATACGCAGTATTTT
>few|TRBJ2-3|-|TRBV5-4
CASSLWGGTDTQYF
TGTGCCAGCAGCTTGTGGGGGGGCACAGATACGCAGTATTTT
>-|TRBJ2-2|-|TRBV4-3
CASSRDFYTNTGELFF
TGCGCCAGCAGCCGAGACTTCTATACGAACACCGGGGAGCTGTTTTTT
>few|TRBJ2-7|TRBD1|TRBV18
CASSPGTGDSYEQYF
TGTGCCAGCTCACCCGGGACAGGGGACAGCTACGAGCAGTACTTC
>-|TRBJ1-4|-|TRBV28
CASSFTSGGEKLFF
TGTGCCAGCAGTTTTACCTCCGGCGGTGAAAAACTGTTTTTT
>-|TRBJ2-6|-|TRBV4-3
CASSQAGAGANVLTF
TGCGCCAGCAGCCAAGCGGGGGCTGGGGCCAACGTCCTGACTTTC
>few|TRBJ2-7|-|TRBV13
CASSRGRPLVREQYF
TGTGCCAGCAGCCGCGGCCGGCCCCTGGTGCGCGAGCAGTACTTC
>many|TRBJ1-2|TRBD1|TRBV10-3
CALQTGKDGYTF
TGTGCCCTACAGACAGGGAAGGATGGCTACACCTTC
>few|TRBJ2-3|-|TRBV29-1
CSVSGARGTDTQYF
TGCAGCGTCTCAGGGGCGAGGGGCACAGATACGCAGTATTTT
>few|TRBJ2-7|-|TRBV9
CASSLTYEQYF
TGTGCCAGCAGCTTAACCTACGAGCAGTACTTC
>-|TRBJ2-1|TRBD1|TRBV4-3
CASSQDGRGQANEQFF
TGCGCCAGCAGCCAAGATGGCCGGGGACAGGCCAATGAGCAGTTCTTC